The present T cell receptor beta chain was sequenced within a study of sequential checkpoint blockade in melanoma. Study-wide background: Patients were randomized 1:1 to nivolumab-then-ipilimumab or ipilimumab-then-nivolumab first-line.

Regarding treatment: randomized to nivolumab then ipilimumab (arm A) or the reverse (arm B). DNA-damaging chemotherapy had not been given to any patient beforehand. The CDR3 spans 11 residues. CDR1 PRHDT and CDR2 FYEKMQ come from the germline V gene (reference sequence). V lost 3 bases to trimming and J lost 4 bases, with 3 bases between them. Repertoires were generated with immunoSEQ multiplex PCR, while TCRdb's copy carries only in-frame clones and drops some. The sample holds some 40,000 clones, roughly four fifths seen once. The V call is TRBV13, the J call TRBJ1-1, with unresolved D. Sequenced material: CD8+ T cells sorted from blood (inferred from file names), taken from a patient given nivolumab and ipilimumab in sequence. This sequence was found in a human donor with melanoma. CDR3 sequence: CASSFSTEAFF. The CDR3 DNA sequence: TGTGCCAGCAGCTTTAGCACTGAAGCTTTCTTT.